Sequencing of this T cell receptor (beta chain) was carried out in a study of tumor-infiltrating lymphocytes in localized non-small cell lung cancer. At the level of the study: Tumor tissue and non-adjacent uninvolved lung came from each patient. Regarding the study as a whole: Tumors had more T cell infiltration than uninvolved lung, per TCRbeta sequencing and CD3 counts.

In regard to this clone: Its antigen is undetermined.

Measured with immunoSEQ multiplex PCR; TCRdb has only the in-frame clones, and not every one. Of roughly 6,800 clones in the sample, 55% to 80% were seen once. This CDR3 spans 13 amino acids. From germline, CDR1 is SGHDT and CDR2 YYEEEE. The germline V and J ends were trimmed by 0 bases and 4 bases, with 7 bases remaining between them. The clonotype originates from a human donor with non-small cell lung cancer. The chain joins TRBV5-6 to TRBJ1-2; no reliable D call. Sequenced sample: uninvolved lung tissue not adjacent to the tumor. The CDR3 is CASSLDTSYGYTF. CDR3 nucleotides: TGTGCCAGCAGCTTGGACACCTCCTATGGCTACACCTTC.